These 30 T cell receptor beta chains originate from one sample sequenced in a study of T-cell reconstitution after alpha-beta-depleted transplantation in children. Molecular barcoding with unique molecular identifiers was used for the TCRbeta library. TCRdb processed the PCR reads anew with MiXCR; each CDR3 protein has one entry. The profile shows about 980,000 distinct CDR3 sequences, about 29% of them singletons. The specimen comprised PBMCs, mostly from graft donor cells, sampled 360 days after TCRalphabeta/CD19-depleted stem cell transplant. These receptors were taken from a boy under two years old who had a stem cell transplant for SCID, so the T cells may come from the graft donor.

The gene calls are TRBV4-1 and TRBJ2-7; D gene uncertain. Germline V gene lookup returns CDR1 MGHRA and CDR2 YSYEKL. V was shortened by 0 bases and J by 4 bases, with 13 bases between the two germline ends. CDR3 length equals 15 residues. CDR3 sequence: CASSQDATIGYEQYF. In nucleotides, the CDR3 is TGCGCCAGCAGCCAAGATGCTACTATTGGGTACGAGCAGTACTTC.

The chain combines TRBV5-4 with TRBJ2-3; no clear D gene. CDR3 length equals 11 residues. From germline, CDR1 is SGHNT and CDR2 YYREEE (reference sequence). V lost 3 bases, J lost 8 bases, and 7 bases lay in between. The CDR3 reads CASSSRSTQYF. In DNA, the CDR3 is TGTGCCAGCAGCTCTAGGAGTACGCAGTATTTT. The full variable domain, in which reference TRBV5-4 and TRBJ2-3 provide the parts outside the CDR3, is ETGVTQSPTHLIKTRGQQVTLRCSSQSGHNTVSWYQQALGQGPQFIFQYYREEENGRGNFPPRFSGLQFPNYSSELNVNALELDDSALYLCASSSRSTQYFGPGTRLTVL.

This clonotype was seen once. In nucleotides, the CDR3 is TGTGCCAGCAGCCTCGACAGGGGGGGAGCCTACGAGCAGTACTTC. Its translation: CASSLDRGGAYEQYF. The gene calls are TRBV2 and TRBJ2-7, with 9 bases that match TRBD1. Germline loops: CDR1 SNHLY, CDR2 FYNNEI. Losses at the gene ends were 6 bases for V and 2 bases for J; bases not matched to a gene: 8. CDR3 length: 15 residues.

The rearrangement uses TRBV28 and TRBJ1-1; 7 bases line up with TRBD1. The CDR3 is made up of 14 amino acids. Germline-derived CDR1 and CDR2 are MDHEN and SYDVKM. V lost 6 bases and J lost 0; bases outside the gene matches: 4. CDR3 coding DNA: TGTGCCAGCAGCGACAGGGCCATGAACACTGAAGCTTTCTTT. It codes for CASSDRAMNTEAFF.

This clonotype showed up just a few times. This rearrangement joins TRBV7-2 to TRBJ2-5; 8 positions agree with TRBD1. CDR1 and CDR2 from the germline V gene are SGHTA and FQGNSA. This CDR3 spans 16 amino acids. V gave up 7 bases and J gave up 5 bases; unmatched junction bases: 15. The CDR3 loop is CASTRFPDRGLETQYF. CDR3 nucleotide sequence: TGTGCCAGCACCCGCTTCCCCGACAGGGGTTTGGAGACCCAGTACTTC. Supplemented by reference TRBV7-2 and TRBJ2-5, the full variable domain reads GAGVSQSPSNKVTEKGKDVELRCDPISGHTALYWYRQSLGQGLEFLIYFQGNSAPDKSGLPSDRFSAERTGGSVSTLTIQRTQQEDSAVYLCASTRFPDRGLETQYFGPGTRLLVL.

This chain links TRBV6-1 with TRBJ2-1; 13 bases are a match to TRBD2. After removal of 2 bases from V and 5 bases from J, the junction contained 3 bases not matched to a gene. The CDR3 consists of 16 residues. Germline V gene sequence: CDR1 MNHNS, CDR2 SASEGT. The CDR3 region has the DNA TGTGCCAGCAGTGAACAGGGACTAGCGGGGAACAATGAGCAGTTCTTC. Translated, it gives CASSEQGLAGNNEQFF.

The sample holds a few counts of this clonotype. The chain couples TRBV6-1 to TRBJ2-2, with D possibly being TRBD1 (5 bases). The germline gives CDR1 MNHNS, CDR2 SASEGT. V lost 6 bases and J lost 1, with 15 bases in between. The CDR3 is 16 amino acids. Here the CDR3 DNA reads TGTGCCAGCAGGACGAACAGGTTGCTGAACACCGGGGAGCTGTTTTTT. Translating gives CASRTNRLLNTGELFF.

V and J are TRBV10-3 and TRBJ1-1; possible D gene TRBD1, 5 bases. Germline lookup yields CDR1 ENHRY and CDR2 SYGVKD. The CDR3 has 12 residues. Trimming took off 4 bases at V and 6 bases at J, with 9 bases between the two ends. The CDR3 sequence is CAISAGGAEAFF. Written as DNA, the CDR3 is TGTGCCATCAGTGCTGGAGGGGCTGAAGCTTTCTTT.

This clonotype showed up just a few times. The chain has TRBV20-1 and TRBJ1-4; 8 bases are a match to TRBD1. Unmatched junction bases numbered 4, after V lost 2 bases and J lost 8 bases. The CDR3 spans 13 residues. Per germline, CDR1 DFQATT and CDR2 SNEGSKA (reference sequence). The CDR3: CSARLDRGEKLFF. Written as DNA, the CDR3 is TGCAGTGCTAGACTCGACAGGGGCGAAAAACTGTTTTTT.

This clonotype was seen only a few times. This chain connects TRBV12-3 or TRBV12-4 to TRBJ2-1; D remains ambiguous. V dropped 5 bases and J dropped 3 bases, with 14 bases sitting between them. This CDR3 has 15 amino acids. CDR3 in DNA: TGTGCCAGCAGTCCCCCCACAGTTATCTACAATGAGCAGTTCTTC. Amino acid sequence: CASSPPTVIYNEQFF.

The chain carries TRBV12-3 or TRBV12-4 and TRBJ1-1, with 8 positions matching TRBD1. This CDR3 spans 14 amino acids. The junction had 7 bases not matched to a gene; V was cut back by 6 bases and J by 4 bases. The CDR3 region is CASSYRQGLTEAFF. The CDR3 DNA sequence: TGTGCCAGCAGCTACCGACAGGGGCTCACTGAAGCTTTCTTT.

This clonotype was seen only a few times. The chain joins TRBV10-3 to TRBJ2-1, with 7 positions matching TRBD2. Germline CDR1 and CDR2: ENHRY and SYGVKD. The V segment lost 7 bases and the J segment 3 bases; nucleotides outside the gene matches: 6. The CDR3 covers 14 residues. Here the CDR3 reads CAIKATSFYNEQFF. In nucleotides, the CDR3 is TGTGCCATCAAGGCGACTAGCTTCTACAATGAGCAGTTCTTC.

V usage is TRBV24-1 and J usage is TRBJ2-1; perhaps TRBD1 as D (6 bases). This CDR3 contains 16 residues. V was trimmed by 5 bases and J by 2 bases, leaving 15 bases between them. Germline CDR1 KGHDR, CDR2 SFDVKD. Here the CDR3 reads CATSALRDKTYNEQFF. In DNA form, the CDR3 reads TGTGCCACCAGTGCCCTCCGGGACAAGACCTACAATGAGCAGTTCTTC.

V is TRBV7-2 and J is TRBJ2-4; 11 positions agree with TRBD2. With V trimmed by 2 bases and J by 4 bases, 7 bases remained unmatched. The CDR3 is 17 residues long. CDR1 and CDR2 (germline): SGHTA, FQGNSA. The CDR3 is CASSLLGLAGKKNIQYF. The CDR3 DNA sequence: TGTGCCAGCAGCTTATTAGGACTAGCGGGTAAAAAAAACATTCAGTACTTC.

The V gene is TRBV10-1, the J gene TRBJ2-7, with 8 bases identical to TRBD2. This CDR3 has 17 residues. CDR1 and CDR2 (germline): WNHNN, SYGVQD (reference sequence). V was pared by 7 bases and J by 1 base, with 15 bases of the junction left unmatched. The CDR3 nucleotides read TGCGCCAGCAACGGCAAGGGCTGGACTAGCTATTCCTACGAGCAGTACTTC. This translates into CASNGKGWTSYSYEQYF.

The V call is TRBV7-9, the J call TRBJ2-7; maybe TRBD2 (5 bases). CDR1 SEHNR and CDR2 FQNEAQ come from the germline V gene (reference sequence). This CDR3 region has 13 residues. The germline V and J ends were trimmed by 4 bases and 6 bases, with 13 bases remaining between them. CDR3 bases: TGTGCCAGCAGCTGGGCGGGCAACGGCGAGCAGTACTTC. This encodes CASSWAGNGEQYF.

This clonotype has only a few counts. The V call is TRBV20-1, the J call TRBJ2-2, with D possibly being TRBD1 or TRBD2 (5 bases each). Germline lookup yields CDR1 DFQATT and CDR2 SNEGSKA (reference sequence). Trimming stripped 0 bases from V and 7 bases from J, with 21 bases between. This CDR3 region has 17 residues. The CDR3 coding sequence is TGCAGTGCTAGAGATAGAAAGGGAGACAGAGCCGGCGGGGAGCTGTTTTTT. Residues: CSARDRKGDRAGGELFF.

The V gene is TRBV5-5, the J gene TRBJ1-1, with D possibly TRBD1 on 6 matching bases. CDR3 length: 13 amino acids. The V gene lost 6 bases and the J gene lost 1 base, with 10 bases spanning the gap. The germline gives CDR1 SGHKS, CDR2 YYEKEE (reference sequence). CDR3 region: CASMWGQNTEAFF. For the CDR3, the DNA is TGTGCCAGCATGTGGGGACAGAACACTGAAGCTTTCTTT.

A word on this clonotype: This may stem from a read error, because a much larger clone lies one nucleotide away. DNA of the CDR3: TGTGCCAGCAGCTCACAGGGGGGCTCGTACACAGATACGGAGTATTTT. This translates into CASSSQGGSYTDTEYF. The chain has TRBV11-2 and TRBJ2-3; 8 bases fit TRBD1. The CDR3 loop spans 16 amino acids. Germline V gene data show CDR1 as SGHAT and CDR2 as FQNNGV.

This clonotype has more than one count but fewer than ten. The chain carries TRBV12-3 or TRBV12-4 and TRBJ2-7; no clear D. V was pared by 5 bases and J by 6 bases, with 14 bases between. CDR3 length: 13 residues. The CDR3 nucleotides read TGTGCCAGCAGTGCCCCCCTGTACGGCGAGCAGTACTTC. Translating it yields CASSAPLYGEQYF.

The gene calls are TRBV7-9 and TRBJ2-7, with unresolved D. The CDR3 spans 12 residues. Per germline, CDR1 SEHNR and CDR2 FQNEAQ (reference sequence). Trimming removed 5 bases from V and 6 bases from J, with 11 bases in between. For the CDR3, the DNA is TGTGCCAGCAGCCCCAGGATCGGCGAGCAGTACTTC. Translating it yields CASSPRIGEQYF.

V is TRBV6-5 and J is TRBJ2-5, with 7 positions matching TRBD2. CDR3 length equals 14 residues. Trimming cost V 2 bases and J 3 bases; bases outside gene matches: 3. Germline CDR1 is MNHEY and CDR2 is SVGAGI. The DNA for the CDR3 is TGTGCCAGCAGTTACGGGGGGGTAGAAGAGACCCAGTACTTC. Its protein is CASSYGGVEETQYF.

The CDR3 region is CASSLGTVSGNTIYF. CDR3 in DNA: TGTGCCAGCAGCTTGGGGACGGTCTCTGGAAACACCATATATTTT. The genes are TRBV5-5 and TRBJ1-3; D call uncertain. CDR3 size: 15 residues. Germline V gene data show CDR1 as SGHKS and CDR2 as YYEKEE (reference sequence). Trimming left V 0 bases short and J 0 bases short, with 7 bases between.

In this sample, this clonotype turned up a few times. V usage is TRBV4-2 and J usage is TRBJ2-1; D not certain. The germline V gene encodes CDR1 LGHNA and CDR2 YNFKEQ. The CDR3 totals 16 residues. Trimming shortened V by 0 bases and J by 5 bases, and 14 bases separated the two germline ends. CDR3 in amino acids: CASSQEGQAVNNEQFF. The CDR3 DNA reads as TGTGCCAGCAGCCAAGAAGGTCAGGCAGTTAACAATGAGCAGTTCTTC.

The chain combines TRBV27 with TRBJ2-3; a weak D match, TRBD2 (6 bases). The CDR3 spans 17 residues. Per germline, CDR1 MNHEY and CDR2 SMNVEV (reference sequence). V lost 3 bases, J lost 0 bases, and 16 bases lay in between. CDR3 in DNA: TGTGCCAGCAGTTTTCAGGCCGCACGGGGGAGCACAGATACGCAGTATTTT. It yields the protein CASSFQAARGSTDTQYF.

This chain links TRBV12-3 or TRBV12-4 with TRBJ1-2, with D perhaps TRBD1 (6 bases). Trimming removed 5 bases at V and 5 bases at J, with 9 bases between. The CDR3 extends over 12 amino acids. CDR3 residues: CASSPGQYGYTF. The CDR3 DNA sequence: TGTGCCAGCAGTCCCGGACAGTATGGCTACACCTTC.

The chain employs TRBV11-3 and TRBJ2-2; a weak D match, TRBD2 (6 bases). Germline V CDR1 and CDR2: SGHNT, YENEEA. The CDR3 covers 16 residues. V was cut by 7 bases and J by 0 bases, with 15 bases left in between. The CDR3 nucleotides read TGTGCCAGCACCACCCGGGGGACCTCGAACACCGGGGAGCTGTTTTTT. Residues: CASTTRGTSNTGELFF.

This clonotype was seen a few times. The CDR3 spells CASSRDYPTDTQYF. CDR3 DNA sequence: TGTGCCAGCAGTAGGGACTACCCGACAGATACGCAGTATTTT. V gene TRBV12-3 or TRBV12-4 combines with J gene TRBJ2-3; 7 bases match TRBD2. Trimming at V came to 5 bases and at J to 3 bases, leaving 5 bases not matched to a gene. This CDR3 is 14 amino acids long.

The V call is TRBV13, the J call TRBJ2-3; 8 bases fit TRBD2. Germline V CDR1 and CDR2: PRHDT, FYEKMQ (reference sequence). V lost 1 base, J lost 4 bases, and 13 bases stayed unmatched. The CDR3 runs to 18 residues. CDR3 sequence: CASSLAFLEAGVADTQYF. CDR3 nucleotide sequence: TGTGCCAGCAGCTTAGCTTTCCTCGAAGCGGGGGTGGCAGATACGCAGTATTTT.

The rearrangement joins TRBV5-1 to TRBJ2-4; the match to TRBD2 covers 8 bases. The CDR3 loop spans 15 amino acids. V trimming: 4 bases; J trimming: 5 bases; junction bases outside the gene matches: 8. Germline assignment: CDR1 SGHRS and CDR2 YFSETQ. The CDR3 here is CASSPGRGGENIQYF. The CDR3 region has the DNA TGCGCCAGCAGCCCGGGTCGGGGGGGAGAAAACATTCAGTACTTC.